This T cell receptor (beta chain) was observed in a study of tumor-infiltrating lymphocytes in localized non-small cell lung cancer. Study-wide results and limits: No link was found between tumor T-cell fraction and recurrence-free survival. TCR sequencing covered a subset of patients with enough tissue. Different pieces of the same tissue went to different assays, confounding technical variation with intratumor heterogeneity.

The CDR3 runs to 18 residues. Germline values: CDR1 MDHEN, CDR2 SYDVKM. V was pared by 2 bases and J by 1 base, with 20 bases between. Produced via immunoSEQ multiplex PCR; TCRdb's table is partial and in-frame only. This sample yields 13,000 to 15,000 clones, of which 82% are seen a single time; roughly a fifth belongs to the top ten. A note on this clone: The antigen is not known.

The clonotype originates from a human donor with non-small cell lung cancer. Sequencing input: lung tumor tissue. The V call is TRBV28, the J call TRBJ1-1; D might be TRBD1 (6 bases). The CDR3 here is CASSLEGGWGMENTEAFF. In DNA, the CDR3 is TGTGCCAGCAGTTTAGAGGGGGGTTGGGGCATGGAGAACACTGAAGCTTTCTTT.